This T cell receptor (beta chain) derives from a study of T cell responses to AZD1222 COVID-19 vaccine. V shed 7 bases and J shed 6 bases, with 14 bases lying between them. This CDR3 region has 13 residues. Looked up from germline, CDR1 is SNHLY and CDR2 is FYNNEI. Study results and caveats: Spike-specific TCR breadth and depth both grew after two AZD1222 doses. None of the repertoires were sampled until the peak T cell response had passed. Of the AZD1222 recipients, only 5 to 7 were seropositive at baseline.

With respect to this clone: Antigen: not known.

The protocol was immunoSEQ multiplex PCR, while the TCRdb copy is restricted to in-frame clones and leaves out a portion. Seen here are some 74,000 clones, 87% observed once, and the top ten hold roughly 1.2%. The source material was peripheral blood, sampled 28 days after the second AZD1222 dose. The clonotype was recovered from an adult who received the AZD1222 COVID-19 vaccine. The V gene is TRBV2, the J gene TRBJ2-3; maybe TRBD2 (6 bases). DNA of the CDR3: TGTGCCAGCACCTCGGGGCGGGGTGATACGCAGTATTTT. Translation gives CASTSGRGDTQYF. Supplemented by reference TRBV2 and TRBJ2-3, the full variable domain reads EPEVTQTPSHQVTQMGQEVILRCVPISNHLYFYWYRQILGQKVEFLVSFYNNEISEKSEIFDDQFSVERPDGSNFTLKIRSTKLEDSAMYFCASTSGRGDTQYFGPGTRLTVL.